The 17 T cell receptor beta chains listed next were all sequenced from one sample in a study of blood T cell repertoires in COVID-19. Generated by immunoSEQ multiplex PCR, the TCRdb table keeps only in-frame clones and is missing some. The table has 60,000 or so clones, under 85% seen once. Sequencing used peripheral blood. Receptors were obtained from a woman at least 80 years old with acute or convalescent COVID-19.

This chain uses TRBV6-1 with TRBJ2-7, with 7 bases identical to TRBD1. The V segment lost 2 bases and the J segment 2 bases; nucleotides outside the gene matches: 3. Germline V gene data show CDR1 as MNHNS and CDR2 as SASEGT. This CDR3 comprises 14 residues. CDR3 DNA sequence: TGTGCCAGCAGTGAATTAGGGACAGCCTACGAGCAGTACTTC. Translating it yields CASSELGTAYEQYF.

The table lists this clone with a few counts. The chain joins TRBV7-3 to TRBJ2-1, with 8 bases fitting TRBD1. This CDR3 comprises 15 residues. V lost 5 bases and J lost 10; bases outside the gene matches: 13. Germline V gene data show CDR1 as SGHTA and CDR2 as FQGTGA. CDR3 residues: CASSPSGGDQAEQFF. The CDR3 nucleotides read TGTGCCAGCAGCCCTTCAGGGGGCGACCAAGCCGAGCAGTTCTTC.

The gene calls are TRBV13 and TRBJ1-5; D is perhaps TRBD1 (6 bases). CDR3 length: 14 amino acids. Trimming removed 5 bases from V and 4 bases from J, with 12 bases in between. The V gene's germline CDR1 is PRHDT and CDR2 FYEKMQ (reference sequence). In DNA, the CDR3 is TGTGCCAGCAGCCGTGGACAGACAAATCAGCCCCAGCATTTT. Translated, it gives CASSRGQTNQPQHF.

The DNA of the CDR3 is TGCAGCGTTGATCTCTGGGGAGCCCGCACAGATACGCAGTATTTT. Its translation: CSVDLWGARTDTQYF. The chain combines TRBV29-1 with TRBJ2-3; D may be TRBD2 (5 bases). Trimming cost V 3 bases and J 1 base, with 14 bases left between them. CDR3 length: 15 residues. The germline gives CDR1 SQVTM, CDR2 ANQGSEA.

The chain carries TRBV5-4 and TRBJ1-6; D call uncertain. CDR3 size: 13 residues. Deletions cut 1 base from V and 8 bases from J, with 7 bases between. Germline V gene data show CDR1 as SGHNT and CDR2 as YYREEE (reference sequence). CDR3 loop: CASSLFGDSPLHF. The CDR3 DNA is TGTGCCAGCAGCTTGTTCGGGGATTCACCCCTCCACTTT.

The V and J genes are TRBV20-1 and TRBJ1-2; 8 bases align to TRBD1. Per the germline V gene, CDR1 is DFQATT and CDR2 is SNEGSKA (reference sequence). Losses at the gene ends were 3 bases for V and 4 bases for J; bases not matched to a gene: 16. The CDR3 is 17 residues long. CDR3 nucleotide sequence: TGCAGTGCTAGTTCCCTCAGGACAGGGCAAACTCCCTATGGCTACACCTTC. Protein sequence: CSASSLRTGQTPYGYTF.

The chain has TRBV28 and TRBJ1-2, with 9 bases identical to TRBD1. After removal of 6 bases from V and 5 bases from J, the junction contained 10 bases not matched to a gene. Germline V lookup: CDR1 MDHEN, CDR2 SYDVKM. This CDR3 spans 15 amino acids. CDR3 sequence reads: CASSPPGTGRYGYTF. The DNA of the CDR3 is TGTGCCAGCAGCCCCCCCGGGACAGGGAGGTATGGCTACACCTTC.

The chain joins TRBV28 to TRBJ1-2, with 7 bases lining up with TRBD1. Trimming cost V 6 bases and J 6 bases; bases outside gene matches: 7. CDR1 and CDR2 (germline): MDHEN, SYDVKM. The CDR3 is made up of 13 amino acids. In DNA form, the CDR3 reads TGTGCCAGCAGACCCACAGGGGTTGATGGCTACACCTTC. Translation gives CASRPTGVDGYTF.

This clone appeared a single time. The chain has TRBV6-5 and TRBJ2-7; 7 bases map to TRBD2. Unmatched junction bases numbered 11, after V lost 7 bases and J lost 2 bases. The CDR3 covers 15 residues. CDR1 and CDR2 (germline): MNHEY, SVGAGI. DNA for the CDR3: TGTGCCAGCAAACAAACGCTAGCGGCTACCTACGAGCAGTACTTC. Its translation is CASKQTLAATYEQYF.

This rearrangement joins TRBV14 to TRBJ2-7; no firm D call. Germline-derived CDR1 and CDR2 are SGHDN and FVKESK. This CDR3 region has 16 residues. Trimming cost V 4 bases and J 7 bases, with 23 bases left between them. CDR3 in amino acids: CASSLQPRRLGGEQYF. CDR3 bases: TGTGCCAGCAGCCTTCAGCCCCGCAGGTTGGGTGGAGAGCAGTACTTC.

V gene TRBV11-2 combines with J gene TRBJ2-7; 14 bases map to TRBD2. This CDR3 has 18 amino acids. Trimming took 1 base from V and 4 from J; bases not matched to a gene: 9. Looked up from germline, CDR1 is SGHAT and CDR2 is FQNNGV. The CDR3 reads CASSLASGLAGDPYEQYF. The CDR3 coding sequence is TGTGCCAGCAGCTTAGCGTCGGGACTAGCGGGAGATCCTTACGAGCAGTACTTC.

The CDR3 sequence is CAHSTTDQPADTQYF. For the CDR3, the DNA is TGTGCCCACTCAACGACAGACCAACCGGCAGATACGCAGTATTTT. J is TRBJ2-3 and V is TRBV6-5; possible D gene TRBD1, 5 bases. Deletions cut 11 bases from V and 4 bases from J, with 22 bases between. The CDR3 consists of 15 residues. The V gene's germline CDR1 is MNHEY and CDR2 SVGAGI.

The chain recombines TRBV7-2 with TRBJ2-1, with TRBD2 as a possible D gene (6 bases). CDR1 is SGHTA and CDR2 is FQGNSA in the germline V gene. With 7 bases removed from V and 9 bases from J, the gap between germline ends came to 13 bases. CDR3 size: 12 residues. The CDR3 nucleotides are TGTGCCAGCAACGATGCGCGGGGTGAGCAGTTCTTC. This encodes CASNDARGEQFF.

For this clone: A read error may produce the germline difference seen at one junction end. The chain uses TRBV7-2 and TRBJ2-7; 9 nucleotides agree with TRBD2. Germline V gene sequence: CDR1 SGHTA, CDR2 FQGNSA. This CDR3 region has 13 residues. Here the CDR3 reads CASNPYLSGGPSF. CDR3 DNA sequence: TGTGCCAGCAACCCCTACCTTAGCGGGGGACCATCCTTC.

This clone showed up just a few times. CDR3 bases: TGTGCCAGCAGTTTTCTCCGGAACACTGAAGCTTTCTTT. It yields the protein CASSFLRNTEAFF. The chain links TRBV28 to TRBJ1-1; D is unresolved. The CDR3 is 13 residues long. From germline, CDR1 is MDHEN and CDR2 SYDVKM. Trimming removed 3 bases at V and 1 base at J, with 6 bases between.

This clone was seen only a few times. V and J are TRBV5-8 and TRBJ1-4, with D possibly matching TRBD1 (6 bases). Trimming shortened V by 2 bases and J by 7 bases, and 15 bases separated the two germline ends. From germline, CDR1 is SGHTS and CDR2 YDEGEE. The CDR3 extends over 15 amino acids. The CDR3 DNA follows: TGTGCCAGCAGCTTCCCGGGACAAAGAGGTGAAAAACTGTTTTTT. The encoded protein is CASSFPGQRGEKLFF.

The rearrangement links TRBV30 to TRBJ2-7; 7 bases align to TRBD1. V shed 4 bases, J shed 0 bases, and the junction held 6 bases outside the gene matches. Per the germline V gene, CDR1 is GTSNPN and CDR2 is SVGIG (reference sequence). The CDR3 is made up of 14 amino acids. In DNA, the CDR3 is TGTGCCTGGAAGCTGACAGGGAGCTCCTACGAGCAGTACTTC. Its protein product is CAWKLTGSSYEQYF.